What follows is one TCR beta chain and its context. Its target is not known. These data originate in a study of cytotoxic CD8 clonotypes in ibrutinib-treated CLL. Study conclusions and caveats: Public clonotypes proved infrequent, and on treatment they shrank or remained steady. Clonality increased with ibrutinib response but returned toward baseline at progression. Patients showed higher baseline clonality than age-matched healthy donors, and it tracked circulating CD8+ T-cell counts.

CDR1 is SGHRS and CDR2 is YFSETQ in the germline V gene. Trimming removed 0 bases from V and 7 bases from J; junction bases left unmatched: 6. CDR3 length: 14 amino acids. The assay was immunoSEQ multiplex PCR, and TCRdb's table has in-frame clones only and misses some. The sample has some 20,000 clones; around 80% are singletons. The sequence came from a human donor with chronic lymphocytic leukemia. The chain is built from TRBV5-1 and TRBJ1-2; 7 bases are shared with TRBD1. Sequencing used PBMCs, obtained before ibrutinib treatment. The CDR3 protein is CASSLVQPGGGYTF. CDR3 DNA: TGCGCCAGCAGCTTGGTCCAGCCAGGGGGTGGCTACACCTTC.